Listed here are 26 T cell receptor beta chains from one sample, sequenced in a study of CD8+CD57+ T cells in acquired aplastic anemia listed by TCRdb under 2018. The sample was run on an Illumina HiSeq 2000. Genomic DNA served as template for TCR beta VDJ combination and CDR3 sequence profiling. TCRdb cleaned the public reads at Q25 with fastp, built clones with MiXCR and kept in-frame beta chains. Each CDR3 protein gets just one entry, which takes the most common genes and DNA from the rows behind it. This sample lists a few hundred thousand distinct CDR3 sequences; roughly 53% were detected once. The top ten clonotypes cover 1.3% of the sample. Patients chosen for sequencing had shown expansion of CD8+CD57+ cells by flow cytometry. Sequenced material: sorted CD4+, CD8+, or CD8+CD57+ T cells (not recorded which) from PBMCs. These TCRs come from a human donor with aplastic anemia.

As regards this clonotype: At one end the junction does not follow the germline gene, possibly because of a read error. The DNA for the CDR3 is TGTGCCAGCAGTCTCCGGGCAAAAGACTCCTATAATTCACCCCTCCACTTT. Amino acid sequence: CASSLRAKDSYNSPLHF. V gene TRBV24-1 combines with J gene TRBJ1-6; D unclear. CDR1 and CDR2 from the germline V gene are KGHDR and SFDVKD. The CDR3 extends over 17 amino acids.

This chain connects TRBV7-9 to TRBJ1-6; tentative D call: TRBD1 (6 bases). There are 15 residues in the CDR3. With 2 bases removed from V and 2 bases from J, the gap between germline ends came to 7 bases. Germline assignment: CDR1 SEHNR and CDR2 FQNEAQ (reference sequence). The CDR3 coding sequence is TGTGCCAGCAGCTTAACAGGGACCTATAATTCACCCCTCCACTTT. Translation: CASSLTGTYNSPLHF. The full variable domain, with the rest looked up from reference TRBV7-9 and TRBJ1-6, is DTGVSQNPRHKITKRGQNVTFRCDPISEHNRLYWYRQTLGQGPEFLTYFQNEAQLEKSRLLSDRFSAERPKGSFSTLEIQRTEQGDSAMYLCASSLTGTYNSPLHFGNGTRLTVT.

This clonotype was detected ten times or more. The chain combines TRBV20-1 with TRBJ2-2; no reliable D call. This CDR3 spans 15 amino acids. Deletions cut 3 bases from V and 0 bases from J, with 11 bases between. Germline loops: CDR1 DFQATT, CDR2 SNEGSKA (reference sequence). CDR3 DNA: TGCAGTGCTAGTTCATACGATACGAACACCGGGGAGCTGTTTTTT. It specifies CSASSYDTNTGELFF.

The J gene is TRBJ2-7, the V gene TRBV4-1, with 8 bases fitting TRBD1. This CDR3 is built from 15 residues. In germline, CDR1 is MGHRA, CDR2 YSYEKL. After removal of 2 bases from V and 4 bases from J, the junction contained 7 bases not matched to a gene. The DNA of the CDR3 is TGCGCCAGCAGCCAATCCCAGGGGGCCGGTTACGAGCAGTACTTC. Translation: CASSQSQGAGYEQYF.

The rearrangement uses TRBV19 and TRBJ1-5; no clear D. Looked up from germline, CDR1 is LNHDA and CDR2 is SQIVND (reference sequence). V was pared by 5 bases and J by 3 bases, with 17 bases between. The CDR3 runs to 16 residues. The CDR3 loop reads CASSFPGTLNNQPQHF. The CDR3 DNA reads TGTGCCAGTAGTTTCCCGGGCACTTTGAACAATCAGCCCCAGCATTTT.

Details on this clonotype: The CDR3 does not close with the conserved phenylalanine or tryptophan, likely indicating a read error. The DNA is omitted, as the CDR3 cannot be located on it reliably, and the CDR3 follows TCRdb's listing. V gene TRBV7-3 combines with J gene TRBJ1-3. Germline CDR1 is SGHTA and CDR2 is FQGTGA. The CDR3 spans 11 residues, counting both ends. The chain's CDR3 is CASSFRVQGST.

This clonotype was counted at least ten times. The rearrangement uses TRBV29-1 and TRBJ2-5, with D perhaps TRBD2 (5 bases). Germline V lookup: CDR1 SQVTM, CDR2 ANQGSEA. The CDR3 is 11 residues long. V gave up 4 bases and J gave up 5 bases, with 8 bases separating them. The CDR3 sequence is CSVAGVETQYF. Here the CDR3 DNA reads TGCAGCGTTGCCGGGGTGGAGACCCAGTACTTC.

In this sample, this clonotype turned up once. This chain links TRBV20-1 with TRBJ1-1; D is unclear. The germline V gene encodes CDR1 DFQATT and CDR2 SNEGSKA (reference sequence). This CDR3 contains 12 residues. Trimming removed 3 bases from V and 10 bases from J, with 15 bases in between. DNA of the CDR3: TGCAGTGCTAGGGATCAAGCATTTGTAGCTTTCTTT. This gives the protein CSARDQAFVAFF.

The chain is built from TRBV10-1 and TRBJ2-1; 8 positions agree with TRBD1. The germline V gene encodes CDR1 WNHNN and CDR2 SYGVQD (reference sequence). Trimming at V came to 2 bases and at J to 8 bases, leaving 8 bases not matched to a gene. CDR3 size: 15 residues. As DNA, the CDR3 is TGCGCCAGCAGTGAGCCAGGACAGGGATGGGATGAGCAGTTCTTC. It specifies CASSEPGQGWDEQFF.

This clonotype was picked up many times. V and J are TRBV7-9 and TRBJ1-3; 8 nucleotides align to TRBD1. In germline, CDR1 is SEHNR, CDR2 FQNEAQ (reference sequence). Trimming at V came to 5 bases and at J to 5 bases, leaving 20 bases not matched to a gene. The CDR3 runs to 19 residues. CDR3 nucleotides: TGTGCCAGCAGCCAGAGGACAGGGACGGAGTATAAGGCCCGAAACACCATATATTTT. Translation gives CASSQRTGTEYKARNTIYF.

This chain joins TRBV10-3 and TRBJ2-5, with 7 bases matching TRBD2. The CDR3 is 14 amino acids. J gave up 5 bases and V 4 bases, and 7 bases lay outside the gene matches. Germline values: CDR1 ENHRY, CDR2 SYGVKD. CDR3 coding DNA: TGTGCCATCAGTGCGGCCAGCGGGGTGGAGACCCAGTACTTC. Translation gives CAISAASGVETQYF.

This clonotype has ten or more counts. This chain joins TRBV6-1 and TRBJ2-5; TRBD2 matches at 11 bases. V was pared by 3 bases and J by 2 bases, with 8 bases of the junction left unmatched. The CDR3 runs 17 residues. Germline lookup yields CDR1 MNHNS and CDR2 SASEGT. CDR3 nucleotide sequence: TGTGCCAGCAGTGAGTGGGCGGCTAGCGGGGGGCAAGAGACCCAGTACTTC. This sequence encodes CASSEWAASGGQETQYF.

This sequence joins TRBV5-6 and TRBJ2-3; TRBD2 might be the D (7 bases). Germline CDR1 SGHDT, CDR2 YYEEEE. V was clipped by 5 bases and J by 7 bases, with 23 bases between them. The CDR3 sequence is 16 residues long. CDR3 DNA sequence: TGTGCCAGCAGGGAAGCCGGGGGGCCGCAGGGTTATACGCAGTATTTT. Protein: CASREAGGPQGYTQYF.

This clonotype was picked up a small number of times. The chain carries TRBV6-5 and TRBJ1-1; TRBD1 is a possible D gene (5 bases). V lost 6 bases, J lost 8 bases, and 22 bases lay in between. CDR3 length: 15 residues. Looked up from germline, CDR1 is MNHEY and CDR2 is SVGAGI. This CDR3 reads CASRTGTPRVGEAFF. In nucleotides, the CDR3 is TGTGCCAGCAGGACCGGGACTCCGAGGGTAGGCGAAGCTTTCTTT.

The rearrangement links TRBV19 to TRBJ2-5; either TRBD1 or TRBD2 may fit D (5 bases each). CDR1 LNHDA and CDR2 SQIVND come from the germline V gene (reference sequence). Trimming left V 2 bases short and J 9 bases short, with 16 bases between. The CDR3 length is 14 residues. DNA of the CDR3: TGTGCCAGTAGTATAACGGGGCCCAATCAGCCCCAGTACTTC. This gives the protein CASSITGPNQPQYF.

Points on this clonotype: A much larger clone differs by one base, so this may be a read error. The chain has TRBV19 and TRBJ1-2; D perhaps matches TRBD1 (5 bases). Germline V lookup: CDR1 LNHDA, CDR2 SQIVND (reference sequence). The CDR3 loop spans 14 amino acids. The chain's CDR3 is CAGSSPPGVTGYTF. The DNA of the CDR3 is TGTGCCGGTAGTTCCCCGCCGGGGGTTACCGGCTACACCTTC.

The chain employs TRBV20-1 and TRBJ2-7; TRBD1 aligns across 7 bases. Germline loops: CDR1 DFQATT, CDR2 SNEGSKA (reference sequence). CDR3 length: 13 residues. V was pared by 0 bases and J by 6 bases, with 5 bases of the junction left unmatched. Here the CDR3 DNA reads TGCAGTGCTAGAGATCAAAGGGGGCTCGAGCAGTACTTC. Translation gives CSARDQRGLEQYF.

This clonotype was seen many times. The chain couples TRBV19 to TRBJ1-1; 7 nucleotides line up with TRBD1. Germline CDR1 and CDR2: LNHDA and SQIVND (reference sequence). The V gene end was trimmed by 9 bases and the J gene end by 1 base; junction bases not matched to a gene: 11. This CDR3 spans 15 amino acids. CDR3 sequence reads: CASSPLGTENTEAFF. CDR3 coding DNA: TGTGCCAGCTCCCCTTTAGGGACAGAGAACACTGAAGCTTTCTTT.

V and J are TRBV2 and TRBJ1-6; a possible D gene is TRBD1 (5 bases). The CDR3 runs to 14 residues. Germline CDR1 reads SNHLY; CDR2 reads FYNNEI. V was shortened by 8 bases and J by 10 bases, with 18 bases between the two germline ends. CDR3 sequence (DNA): TGTGCCAGCCAGACAGTTATCTCCAACTCACCCCTCCACTTT. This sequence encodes CASQTVISNSPLHF.

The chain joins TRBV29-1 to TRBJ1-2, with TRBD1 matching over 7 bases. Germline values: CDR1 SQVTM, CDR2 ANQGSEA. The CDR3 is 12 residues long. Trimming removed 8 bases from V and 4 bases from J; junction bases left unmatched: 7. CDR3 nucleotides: TGCAGCACAAAGGACAGGCCCTATGGCTACACCTTC. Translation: CSTKDRPYGYTF.

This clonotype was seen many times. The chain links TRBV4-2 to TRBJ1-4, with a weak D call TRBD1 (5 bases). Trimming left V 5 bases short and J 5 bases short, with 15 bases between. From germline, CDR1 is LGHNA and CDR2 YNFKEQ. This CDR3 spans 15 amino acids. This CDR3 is CASSSLGRQNEKLFF. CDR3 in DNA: TGTGCCAGCAGCAGCCTGGGACGGCAGAATGAAAAACTGTTTTTT.

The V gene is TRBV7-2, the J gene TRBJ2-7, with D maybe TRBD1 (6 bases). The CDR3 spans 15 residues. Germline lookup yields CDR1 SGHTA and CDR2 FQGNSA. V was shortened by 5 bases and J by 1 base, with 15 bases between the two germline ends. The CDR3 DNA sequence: TGTGCCAGCAGCCCGATGTTTGGACAGTCCTACGAGCAGTACTTC. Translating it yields CASSPMFGQSYEQYF.

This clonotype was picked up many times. The CDR3 loop is CAISEYKRERYEQYF. The CDR3 DNA is TGTGCCATCAGTGAATACAAGCGGGAAAGATACGAGCAGTACTTC. This chain uses TRBV10-3 with TRBJ2-7, with 7 positions matching TRBD2. This CDR3 has 15 residues. V lost 3 bases and J lost 4; bases outside the gene matches: 9. Looked up from germline, CDR1 is ENHRY and CDR2 is SYGVKD.

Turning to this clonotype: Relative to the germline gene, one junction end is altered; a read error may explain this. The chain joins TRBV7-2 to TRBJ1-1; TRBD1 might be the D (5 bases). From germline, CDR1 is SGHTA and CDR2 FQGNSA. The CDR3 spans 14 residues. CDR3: CASSLDRGVAGAFF. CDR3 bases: TGCGCCAGCAGCTTAGACCGGGGGGTCGCTGGAGCTTTCTTT.

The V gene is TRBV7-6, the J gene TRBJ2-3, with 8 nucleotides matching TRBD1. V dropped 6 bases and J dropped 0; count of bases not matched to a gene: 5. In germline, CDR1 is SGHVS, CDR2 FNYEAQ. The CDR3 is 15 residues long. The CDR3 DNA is TGTGCCAGCAGGCAGGGACAGGAGAGCACAGATACGCAGTATTTT. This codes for CASRQGQESTDTQYF.

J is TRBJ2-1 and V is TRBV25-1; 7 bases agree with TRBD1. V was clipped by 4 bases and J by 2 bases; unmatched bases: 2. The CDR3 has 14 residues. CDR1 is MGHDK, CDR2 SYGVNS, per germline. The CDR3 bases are TGTGCCAGCAGTGGTGGGACAGCCTACAATGAGCAGTTCTTC. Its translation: CASSGGTAYNEQFF. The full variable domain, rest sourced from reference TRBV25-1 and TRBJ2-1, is EADIYQTPRYLVIGTGKKITLECSQTMGHDKMYWYQQDPGMELHLIHYSYGVNSTEKGDLSSESTVSRIRTEHFPLTLESARPSHTSQYLCASSGGTAYNEQFFGPGTRLTVL.